This T cell receptor beta chain came from a study of T cell responses to AZD1222 COVID-19 vaccine (dated by TCRdb to the early 2020s). Context from the whole study: AZD1222 recipients with second doses at about 4 weeks or about 12 weeks were pooled, because spike-specific TCR depth and breadth did not differ between schedules. A total of 233 trial participants underwent TCR sequencing, of whom 207 received two doses of AZD1222 and approximately 25 received two doses of the MenACWY control vaccine. Trial participants were enrolled by age into subgroups of 18-55, 56-69 and 70-plus years, and roughly 160, 29 and 62 TCR-sequenced participants, respectively, were included in these subgroups. What the research found in general, with its limitations: Because no day 14 peak-response samples were available, repertoires were characterized only after the peak T cell response. A significant rise in spike-specific TCR breadth and depth was observed after two AZD1222 doses relative to day 0 and relative to MenACWY recipients. Conclusions about previously exposed vaccinees are limited, since just six AZD1222 recipients were seropositive for SARS-CoV-2 at baseline. In the small 56-69-year group, the increase in depth fell short of significance, most likely because of low power. Participants were mostly white British and included more females than males, and it was suggested by the authors that clonal diversity may have been underestimated. The vaccine-associated CD4 TCRs covered the entire spike protein, and the dominant responses fell in regions 160-218 and 743-854. Nearly half of unique spike-specific TCRs reportedly recognized epitopes outside regions mutated in the B.1.351 and B.1.1.7 variants.

The CDR3 regions of human TCRbeta chains were analyzed by immunosequencing. The study's processing was this. TCRs in the repertoires were compared against a reference library of SARS-CoV-2-specific TCRs that had been generated with the MIRA antigen-specificity platform. Breadth was defined as the fraction of unique TCRs that were SARS-CoV-2-associated. Depth was defined as the fraction of total T cells that were SARS-CoV-2-associated. Using the MIRA data, every spike-specific TCR was mapped to the spike region that the TCR reacted to and assigned to either a CD4 or a CD8 class. Log10-transformed breadth and depth values were compared by one-way ANOVA with Sidak's multiple comparisons tests. The source is immuneACCESS, and TCRdb retained only in-frame sequences with V and J called. Part of the clones is not carried over; for the studies checked, unresolved V genes explain less than half of this, and the remainder is unexplained. From that table come the V and J calls and clone size; the DNA was used to work out D and trimming. This sample lists 100,000 to 150,000 clones; 70% to 90% were detected once. Jointly, the top ten make up about 10% of the sample.

This specimen's time point label, interpreted: baseline before first vaccination. Vaccinee samples came from UK trials COV001 and COV002, including a single-blind randomized controlled phase 2/3 trial of AZD1222 (ChAdOx1 nCoV-19) in healthy adults. For TCRbeta chain sequencing, PBMC samples were collected from trial participants at day 0 and at day 28 after the second dose. Worth noting for this clone: Its antigen is currently not known. There are no base qualities to consult, and no much larger clone falls within one base.

V sheds 2 bases and J sheds 8 bases, leaving 9 bases between their ends. The CDR3 sequence holds 12 residues, the cysteine and phenylalanine included. Only the CDR3 DNA stays, 36 bases, in frame from base 1. From a lookup of the germline V gene, CDR1 and CDR2 are SNHLY and FYNNEI. The sequence derives from an adult in good health. This chain is built from TRBV2 and TRBJ1-1, with the D gene call left open. Here the sequenced sample was peripheral blood, taken on day 0 of AZD1222 vaccination. The DNA sequence follows: TGTGCCAGCAGTGAACGGACGTTCGAAGCTTTCTTT. This yields the protein CASSERTFEAFF.